This entry lists 24 T cell receptor beta chains sequenced from one sample in a study of T cell clonality in common variable immunodeficiency. Libraries were prepared by immunoSEQ multiplex PCR; TCRdb keeps only in-frame clonotypes and omits some of them. Recorded here are under 50,000 clones, with no singletons, and the ten leading clones hold 2.1%. The source material was peripheral blood mononuclear cells. These receptors came from a person aged 18 to 75 in good health.

This clone has only a few counts. The CDR3 end falls 3 residues outside the read, so it is completed with the germline J gene. The chain employs TRBV5-6 and TRBJ1-2; no reliable D call. Per germline, CDR1 SGHDT and CDR2 YYEEEE. This CDR3 is built from 15 residues. CDR3 DNA, as far as it was read: TGTGCCAGCAGCTTGGCACTAGCGGGCACAGATACC. This translates into CASSLALAGTDT. The whole CDR3 sequence reads CASSLALAGTDTYTF.

This clone has a count of ten or more. The CDR3 end lies 3 residues beyond the end of the read and is filled in from the germline J gene. The chain uses TRBV20-1 and TRBJ2-5; 9 positions match TRBD2. J gave up 5 bases and V 6 bases, and 7 bases lay outside the gene matches. In germline, CDR1 is DFQATT, CDR2 SNEGSKA (reference sequence). This CDR3 comprises 13 residues. Incomplete CDR3 DNA: TGCAGTGCCATTCCCAGCGGGAGGGAGACC. Residues: CSAIPSGRET. The CDR3 as a whole reads CSAIPSGRETQYF.

In its sample, this clone was seen many times. The read terminates 3 residues before the CDR3 end, so the remaining end is supplied by the germline J gene. The V call is TRBV29-1, the J call TRBJ2-7, with 11 bases lining up with TRBD1. Germline CDR1 is SQVTM and CDR2 is ANQGSEA. V lost 7 bases, J lost 3 bases, and 5 bases stayed unmatched. The CDR3 is 13 amino acids. CDR3 DNA, as far as it was read: TGCAGCGCCGGACAGGGGGCAAGCTACGAG. Encoded protein: CSAGQGASYE. The whole CDR3 sequence reads CSAGQGASYEQYF.

This clone was detected ten times or more. Read sequence stops 3 residues before the CDR3 end, and the germline J gene provides the missing end. This rearrangement joins TRBV9 to TRBJ2-5, with D possibly matching TRBD1 (5 bases). The ends were cut back, 4 bases at V and 4 bases at J, with 17 bases in the middle. The germline V gene has CDR1 SGDLS and CDR2 YYNGEE. The CDR3 runs to 15 residues. CDR3 loop: CASSPYQGNIETQYF. The CDR3 bases that were read are TGTGCCAGCAGCCCATATCAGGGCAATATAGAGACC. Full variable domain (remainder filled in from reference TRBV9 and TRBJ2-5): DSGVTQTPKHLITATGQRVTLRCSPRSGDLSVYWYQQSLDQGLQFLIQYYNGEERAKGNILERFSAQQFPDLHSELNLSSLELGDSALYFCASSPYQGNIETQYFGPGTRLLVL.

This clone was observed many times. The read comes to an end 3 residues before the CDR3 does, leaving the germline J gene to fill in the end. V and J are TRBV7-2 and TRBJ2-3; TRBD1 matches 7 bases. Unmatched junction bases numbered 3, after V lost 6 bases and J lost 3 bases. Per germline, CDR1 SGHTA and CDR2 FQGNSA. This CDR3 has 13 amino acids. The CDR3 reads CASRWDSTDTQYF. Partial CDR3 DNA: TGTGCCAGCAGGTGGGACAGTACAGATACG. Variable domain in full (rest from reference TRBV7-2 and TRBJ2-3): GAGVSQSPSNKVTEKGKDVELRCDPISGHTALYWYRQSLGQGLEFLIYFQGNSAPDKSGLPSDRFSAERTGGSVSTLTIQRTQQEDSAVYLCASRWDSTDTQYFGPGTRLTVL.

This clone was observed at least ten times. The CDR3 extends 3 residues past the end of the read, so its final part is completed from the germline J gene. The V call is TRBV7-2, the J call TRBJ1-4; D unclear. Trimming removed 3 bases at V and 3 bases at J, with 8 bases between. Germline V gives CDR1 SGHTA, CDR2 FQGNSA. The CDR3 loop spans 14 amino acids. CDR3 DNA, as far as it was read: TGTGCCAGCAGCTTTGCGGGTCCTAATGAAAAA. It codes for CASSFAGPNEK. The CDR3 in full is CASSFAGPNEKLFF.

On this clone: Possible read error: a much larger clone is one base away. The read terminates 3 residues before the CDR3 end, so the remaining end is supplied by the germline J gene. The sample holds other DNA sequences that translate to the same CDR3. V gene TRBV18 combines with J gene TRBJ1-1; D gene uncertain. The V gene's germline CDR1 is KGHSH and CDR2 LQKENI. The CDR3 runs to 16 residues. The CDR3 loop reads CASSRTQGRVNTEAFF. The sequenced part of the CDR3 DNA is TGCGCCAGCTCACGAACTCAAGGGCGGGTGAACACTGAA.

In its sample, this clone was seen many times. Read coverage stops 3 residues before the CDR3 terminus; the germline J gene supplies the remainder. The chain links TRBV29-1 to TRBJ2-3; D gene uncertain. Trimming stripped 2 bases from V and 0 bases from J, with 6 bases between. Looked up from germline, CDR1 is SQVTM and CDR2 is ANQGSEA. The CDR3 runs 13 residues. The CDR3 reads CSVELASTDTQYF. CDR3 DNA (partial): TGCAGCGTTGAACTGGCTAGCACAGATACG.

There are many counts of this clone. Sequencing ends 3 residues short of the CDR3 end; the germline J gene provides the rest. The chain employs TRBV7-2 and TRBJ1-2; 7 nucleotides line up with TRBD1. CDR1 is SGHTA, CDR2 FQGNSA, per germline. V trimming: 11 bases; J trimming: 6 bases; junction bases outside the gene matches: 6. This CDR3 has 11 amino acids. Here the CDR3 reads CAGRDSHGYTF. The covered CDR3 bases are TGTGCCGGCCGGGACAGTCATGGC.

This clone has at least ten counts. The read stops 3 residues short of the end of the CDR3; the missing end is completed from the germline J gene. The chain is built from TRBV18 and TRBJ2-7; D may be TRBD1 (6 bases). Germline CDR1 is KGHSH and CDR2 is LQKENI. CDR3 length equals 14 residues. V was trimmed by 5 bases and J by 5 bases, leaving 16 bases between them. Here the CDR3 reads CASSTDRGNDEQYF. The CDR3 DNA, read in part, is TGTGCCAGCTCAACGGACAGAGGGAACGACGAG.

There are many counts of this clone. The read is 3 residues too short to cover the CDR3 end, so that end is filled in from the germline J gene. The rearrangement joins TRBV20-1 to TRBJ1-4, with D perhaps TRBD1 (5 bases). The CDR3 has 14 amino acids. Per the germline V gene, CDR1 is DFQATT and CDR2 is SNEGSKA (reference sequence). The DNA read from the CDR3 is TGCAGTGCCCTCAGGGACTCCGGGAATTCACCA. Its translation is CSALRDSGNSP. The whole CDR3 reads CSALRDSGNSPLFF.

This clone occurred many times. The CDR3 is cut off 3 residues early in the read; its end comes from the germline J gene. This sequence joins TRBV18 and TRBJ2-1, with D hard to call. The CDR3 extends over 13 amino acids. Germline loops: CDR1 KGHSH, CDR2 LQKENI. Trimming removed 4 bases at V and 2 bases at J, with 6 bases between. The part of the CDR3 DNA that was read is TGTGCCAGCTCACGGGCTGCCTACAATGAG. Its protein is CASSRAAYNE. The CDR3, in full, reads CASSRAAYNEQFF.

This clone occurred many times. The read stops 3 residues short of the end of the CDR3; the missing end is completed from the germline J gene. The chain couples TRBV6-2 or TRBV6-3 to TRBJ1-4; D not certain. The V gene lost 7 bases and the J gene lost 4 bases, with 10 bases spanning the gap. This CDR3 has 13 amino acids. CDR1 and CDR2 (germline): MNHEY, SVGEGT. CDR3 DNA, as far as it was read: TGTGCCAGCACTAGGCCTTTTAATGAAAAA. Translating gives CASTRPFNEK. The entire CDR3 protein is CASTRPFNEKLFF.

This clone was observed at least ten times. CDR3 bases read: TGTGCCAGCAGCTCCCCGAGAGGGACTGAA. Its translation: CASSSPRGTE. The whole CDR3 region reads CASSSPRGTEAFF. The chain links TRBV7-9 to TRBJ1-1, with D unclear. The read ends 3 residues before the CDR3 terminus; that terminus is restored from the germline J gene. The CDR3 is 13 residues long. Germline loops: CDR1 SEHNR, CDR2 FQNEAQ (reference sequence). V was cut by 4 bases and J by 5 bases, with 11 bases left in between.

Turning to this clone: This may come from a read error, since a much larger clone is one base off. Read sequence stops 3 residues before the CDR3 end, and the germline J gene provides the missing end. This rearrangement joins TRBV7-9 to TRBJ1-1, with D possibly being TRBD1 (5 bases). Deletions cut 1 base from V and 6 bases from J, with 6 bases between. The CDR3 length is 12 residues. Germline V gene sequence: CDR1 SEHNR, CDR2 FQNEAQ (reference sequence). CDR3 bases read: TGTGCCAGCAGCTTAGGGGGGGCTGAA. It encodes CASSLGGAE. The entire CDR3 protein is CASSLGGAEAFF.

This clone has at least ten counts. The read ends 3 residues early relative to the CDR3; the germline J gene fills the gap. The chain links TRBV20-1 to TRBJ2-7; 9 bases map to TRBD1. Germline V gives CDR1 DFQATT, CDR2 SNEGSKA (reference sequence). CDR3 length: 16 amino acids. The trim removed 0 bases at V and 6 bases at J, leaving 12 bases unmatched. This CDR3 is CSARDYTGDRVSEQYF. CDR3 bases read: TGCAGTGCTAGAGATTATACCGGGGACAGGGTGTCCGAG.

This clone was counted at least ten times. The read ends 3 residues early relative to the CDR3; the germline J gene fills the gap. The chain carries TRBV7-2 and TRBJ2-5, with 13 bases identical to TRBD2. CDR3 length: 17 residues. V trimming: 0 bases; J trimming: 3 bases; junction bases outside the gene matches: 4. CDR1 and CDR2 from the germline V gene are SGHTA and FQGNSA. This chain's CDR3 is CASSLALGLAGEETQYF. Partial CDR3 DNA: TGTGCCAGCAGCTTAGCCCTCGGACTAGCGGGGGAAGAGACC.

Remarks on this clone: This may be a read error: a much more frequent sequence differs by one nucleotide. Incomplete CDR3 DNA: TGTGCCTGGAGTGTACGAGCCTCTGGGGCCAACGTA. It encodes CAWSVRASGANV. The full CDR3 sequence reads CAWSVRASGANVLFF. This chain connects TRBV30 to TRBJ1-4; possible D gene TRBD1, 5 bases. Read coverage stops 3 residues before the CDR3 terminus; the germline J gene supplies the remainder. Per the germline V gene, CDR1 is GTSNPN and CDR2 is SVGIG (reference sequence). The CDR3 spans 15 residues.

This clone was seen at least ten times. The DNA ends 3 residues before the CDR3 does, and the rest of the CDR3 is filled in from the germline J gene. The rearrangement joins TRBV7-9 to TRBJ2-2, with D possibly being TRBD1 (6 bases). V shed 2 bases and J shed 6 bases, with 7 bases lying between them. Germline CDR1 reads SEHNR; CDR2 reads FQNEAQ (reference sequence). This CDR3 region has 13 residues. The CDR3 DNA, read in part, is TGTGCCAGCAGCTTAAAGGGGGCCGGGGAG. It specifies CASSLKGAGE. The CDR3 in its entirety is CASSLKGAGELFF.

At least ten counts were recorded for this clone. The CDR3 is cut off 3 residues early in the read; its end comes from the germline J gene. The chain links TRBV2 to TRBJ1-6; 9 bases match TRBD1. This CDR3 region has 13 residues. V lost 2 bases, J lost 12 bases, and 2 bases stayed unmatched. Germline values: CDR1 SNHLY, CDR2 FYNNEI. The CDR3 DNA, read in part, is TGTGCCAGCAGTGAACTGGGACAGGGACCC. Amino acid sequence: CASSELGQGP. From start to end, the CDR3 is CASSELGQGPLHF.

This clone was found many times. The read gets to within 3 residues of the CDR3 end, and the germline J gene fills in the rest. Other DNA sequences of this sample code for an identical CDR3. The rearrangement joins TRBV16 to TRBJ1-1; D is ambiguous. Germline V gives CDR1 KGHSY, CDR2 FQNENV. The CDR3 spans 14 residues. V was cut by 4 bases and J by 2 bases, with 11 bases left in between. CDR3 protein: CASSRAGINTEAFF. The sequenced part of the CDR3 DNA is TGTGCCAGCAGCCGGGCAGGAATAAACACTGAA.

The sample holds many counts of this clone. From the germline J gene comes the end of the CDR3, since the read stops 3 residues before it. The genes are TRBV7-2 and TRBJ2-5, with 8 positions matching TRBD2. The germline CDR1 and CDR2 sequences are SGHTA and FQGNSA. Trimming at V came to 0 bases and at J to 1 base, leaving 4 bases not matched to a gene. The CDR3 loop spans 16 amino acids. CDR3 bases read: TGTGCCAGCAGCTTAGCAGCGGGGGCCCCCCAAGAGACC. Protein product: CASSLAAGAPQET. The entire CDR3 protein is CASSLAAGAPQETQYF.

This clone was recorded many times. The read halts 3 residues ahead of the CDR3 end, with the missing end drawn from the germline J gene. The chain has TRBV30 and TRBJ2-1; the match to TRBD1 covers 8 bases. CDR1 is GTSNPN and CDR2 is SVGIG in the germline V gene (reference sequence). The CDR3 runs 16 residues. Trimming cost V 1 base and J 5 bases; bases outside gene matches: 10. Here the CDR3 reads CAWSGSGGTGDNEQFF. The part of the CDR3 DNA that was read is TGTGCCTGGAGTGGGTCTGGGGGGACAGGCGACAATGAG. The full variable domain, in which reference TRBV30 and TRBJ2-1 provide the parts outside the CDR3, is SQTIHQWPATLVQPVGSPLSLECTVEGTSNPNLYWYRQAAGRGLQLLFYSVGIGQISSEVPQNLSASRPQDRQFILSSKKLLLSDSGFYLCAWSGSGGTGDNEQFFGPGTRLTVL.

This clone was counted at least ten times. The read gets to within 3 residues of the CDR3 end, and the germline J gene fills in the rest. The chain has TRBV20-1 and TRBJ2-7; possibly TRBD2 for D (5 bases). The CDR3 loop spans 14 amino acids. Trimming took off 6 bases at V and 0 bases at J, with 15 bases between the two ends. Germline lookup yields CDR1 DFQATT and CDR2 SNEGSKA (reference sequence). The covered CDR3 bases are TGCAGTGCCCCGACCGGGGTGGGCTCCTACGAG. Its translation: CSAPTGVGSYE. The whole CDR3 protein is CSAPTGVGSYEQYF.